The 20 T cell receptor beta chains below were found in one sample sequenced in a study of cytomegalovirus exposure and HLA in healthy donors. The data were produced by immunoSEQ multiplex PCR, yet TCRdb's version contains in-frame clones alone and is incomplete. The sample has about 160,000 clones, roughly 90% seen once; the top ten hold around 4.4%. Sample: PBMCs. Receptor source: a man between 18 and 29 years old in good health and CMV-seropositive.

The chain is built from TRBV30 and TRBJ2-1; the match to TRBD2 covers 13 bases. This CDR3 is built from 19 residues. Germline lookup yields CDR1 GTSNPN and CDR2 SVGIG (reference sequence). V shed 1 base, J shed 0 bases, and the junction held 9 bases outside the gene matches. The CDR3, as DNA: TGTGCCTGGAGTGCGGGACTAGCGGGGATGGGCAGCTCCTACAATGAGCAGTTCTTC. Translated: CAWSAGLAGMGSSYNEQFF.

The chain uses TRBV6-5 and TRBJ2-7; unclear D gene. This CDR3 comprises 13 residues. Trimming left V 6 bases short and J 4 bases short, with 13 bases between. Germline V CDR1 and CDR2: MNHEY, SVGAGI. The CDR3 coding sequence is TGTGCCAGCAGCACTCCAACGAAATACGAGCAGTACTTC. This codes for CASSTPTKYEQYF.

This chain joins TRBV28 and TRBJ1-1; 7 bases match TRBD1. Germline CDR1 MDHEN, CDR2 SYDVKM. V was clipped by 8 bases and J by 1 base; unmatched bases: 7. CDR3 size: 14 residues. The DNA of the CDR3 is TGTGCCAGCCGAGTACAGGGGAAGAACACTGAAGCTTTCTTT. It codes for CASRVQGKNTEAFF. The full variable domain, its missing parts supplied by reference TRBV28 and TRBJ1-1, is DVKVTQSSRYLVKRTGEKVFLECVQDMDHENMFWYRQDPGLGLRLIYFSYDVKMKEKGDIPEGYSVSREKKERFSLILESASTNQTSMYLCASRVQGKNTEAFFGQGTRLTVV.

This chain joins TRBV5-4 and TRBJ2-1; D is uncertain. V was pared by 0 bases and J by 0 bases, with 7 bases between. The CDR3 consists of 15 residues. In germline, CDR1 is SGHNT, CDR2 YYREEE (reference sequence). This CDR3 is CASSLGPSSYNEQFF. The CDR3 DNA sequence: TGTGCCAGCAGCTTGGGTCCCAGCTCCTACAATGAGCAGTTCTTC.

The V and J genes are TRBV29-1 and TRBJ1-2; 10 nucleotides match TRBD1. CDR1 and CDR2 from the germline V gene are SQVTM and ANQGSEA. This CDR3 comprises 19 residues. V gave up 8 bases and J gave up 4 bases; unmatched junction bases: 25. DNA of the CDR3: TGCAGCACCTCCGGGACAGGGGATCCGCGCCACCTTTTAGGCTATGGCTACACCTTC. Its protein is CSTSGTGDPRHLLGYGYTF.

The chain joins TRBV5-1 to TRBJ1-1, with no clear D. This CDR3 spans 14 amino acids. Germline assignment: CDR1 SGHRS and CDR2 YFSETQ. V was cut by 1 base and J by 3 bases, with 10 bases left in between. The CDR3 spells CASSLRQAHTEAFF. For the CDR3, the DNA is TGCGCCAGCAGCTTGCGACAAGCACACACTGAAGCTTTCTTT.

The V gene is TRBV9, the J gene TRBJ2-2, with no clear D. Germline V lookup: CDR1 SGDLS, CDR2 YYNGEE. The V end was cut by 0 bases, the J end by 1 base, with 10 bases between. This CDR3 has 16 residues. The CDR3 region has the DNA TGTGCCAGCAGCGTAGACTTTCTTCGGAACACCGGGGAGCTGTTTTTT. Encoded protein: CASSVDFLRNTGELFF.

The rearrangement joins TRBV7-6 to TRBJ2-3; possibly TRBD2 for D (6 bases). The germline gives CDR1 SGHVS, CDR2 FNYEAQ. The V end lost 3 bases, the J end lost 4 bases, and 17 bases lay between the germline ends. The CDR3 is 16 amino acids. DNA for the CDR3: TGTGCCAGCAGCTTGACTAGTTATGGTCGCGCAGATACGCAGTATTTT. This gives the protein CASSLTSYGRADTQYF.

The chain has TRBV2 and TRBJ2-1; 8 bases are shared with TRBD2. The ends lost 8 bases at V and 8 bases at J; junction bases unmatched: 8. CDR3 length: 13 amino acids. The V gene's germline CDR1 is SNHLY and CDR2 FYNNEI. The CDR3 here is CASRNRGGYEQFF. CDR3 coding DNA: TGTGCCAGCCGGAACCGGGGGGGATATGAGCAGTTCTTC.

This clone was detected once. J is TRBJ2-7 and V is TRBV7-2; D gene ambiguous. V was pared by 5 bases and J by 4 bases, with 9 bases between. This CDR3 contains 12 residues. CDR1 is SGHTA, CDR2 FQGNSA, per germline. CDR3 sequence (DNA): TGTGCCAGCAGCACCGACATTTACGAGCAGTACTTC. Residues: CASSTDIYEQYF.

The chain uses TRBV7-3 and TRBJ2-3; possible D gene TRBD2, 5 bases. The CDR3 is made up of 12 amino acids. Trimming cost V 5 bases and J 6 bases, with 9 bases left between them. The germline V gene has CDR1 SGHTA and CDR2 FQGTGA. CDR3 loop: CASSALGDTQYF. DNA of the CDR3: TGTGCCAGCAGCGCACTAGGTGATACGCAGTATTTT.

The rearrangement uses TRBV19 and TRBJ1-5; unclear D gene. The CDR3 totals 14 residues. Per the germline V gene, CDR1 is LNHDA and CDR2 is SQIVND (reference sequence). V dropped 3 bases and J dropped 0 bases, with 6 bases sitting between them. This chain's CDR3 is CASSIQDSNQPQHF. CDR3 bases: TGTGCCAGTAGTATCCAGGATAGCAATCAGCCCCAGCATTTT. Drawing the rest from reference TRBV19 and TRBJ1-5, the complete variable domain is DGGITQSPKYLFRKEGQNVTLSCEQNLNHDAMYWYRQDPGQGLRLIYYSQIVNDFQKGDIAEGYSVSREKKESFPLTVTSAQKNPTAFYLCASSIQDSNQPQHFGDGTRLSIL.

The chain's CDR3 is CASWGGPGQGNTEAFF. The CDR3 DNA reads TGCGCCAGCTGGGGGGGTCCGGGACAGGGCAACACTGAAGCTTTCTTT. The chain has TRBV5-1 and TRBJ1-1, with 9 bases that match TRBD1. The V segment lost 7 bases and the J segment 2 bases; nucleotides outside the gene matches: 12. Germline V gene sequence: CDR1 SGHRS, CDR2 YFSETQ. The CDR3 totals 16 residues.

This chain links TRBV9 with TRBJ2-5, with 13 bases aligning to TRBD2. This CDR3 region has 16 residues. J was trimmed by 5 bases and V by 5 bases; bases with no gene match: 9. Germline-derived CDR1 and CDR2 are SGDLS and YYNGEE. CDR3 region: CASSLRLAGGRETQYF. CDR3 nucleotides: TGTGCCAGCAGTCTTAGACTAGCGGGAGGACGGGAGACCCAGTACTTC.

In DNA, the CDR3 is TGTGCCAGCATTGGACCGGGACAGGGGGCGCAAAAACTGTTTTTT. Protein product: CASIGPGQGAQKLFF. The V and J genes are TRBV6-6 and TRBJ1-4; 12 bases align to TRBD1. Germline CDR1 MNHNY, CDR2 SVGAGI (reference sequence). CDR3 length: 15 residues. V was clipped by 7 bases and J by 9 bases; unmatched bases: 9.

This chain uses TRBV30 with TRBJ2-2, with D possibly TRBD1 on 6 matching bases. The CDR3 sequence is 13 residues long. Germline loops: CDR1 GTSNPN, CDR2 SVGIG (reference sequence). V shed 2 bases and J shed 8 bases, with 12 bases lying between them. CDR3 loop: CAWSRTGLGELFF. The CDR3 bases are TGTGCCTGGAGTCGTACAGGGTTGGGGGAGCTGTTTTTT.

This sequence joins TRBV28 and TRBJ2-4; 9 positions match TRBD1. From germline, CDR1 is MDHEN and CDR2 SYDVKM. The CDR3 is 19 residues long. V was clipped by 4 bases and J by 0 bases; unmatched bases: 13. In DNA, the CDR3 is TGTGCCAGCAGTTATACCCAACAGGGGGCCCTATTAGCCAAAAACATTCAGTACTTC. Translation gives CASSYTQQGALLAKNIQYF. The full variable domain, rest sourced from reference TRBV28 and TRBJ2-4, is DVKVTQSSRYLVKRTGEKVFLECVQDMDHENMFWYRQDPGLGLRLIYFSYDVKMKEKGDIPEGYSVSREKKERFSLILESASTNQTSMYLCASSYTQQGALLAKNIQYFGAGTRLSVL.

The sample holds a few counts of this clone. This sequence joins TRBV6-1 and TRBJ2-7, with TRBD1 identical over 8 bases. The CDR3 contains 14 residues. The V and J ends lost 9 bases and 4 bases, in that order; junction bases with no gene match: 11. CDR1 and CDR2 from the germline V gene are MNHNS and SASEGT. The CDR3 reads CASSLGQGGYEQYF. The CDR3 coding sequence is TGTGCCAGTTCGCTCGGACAGGGCGGATACGAGCAGTACTTC.

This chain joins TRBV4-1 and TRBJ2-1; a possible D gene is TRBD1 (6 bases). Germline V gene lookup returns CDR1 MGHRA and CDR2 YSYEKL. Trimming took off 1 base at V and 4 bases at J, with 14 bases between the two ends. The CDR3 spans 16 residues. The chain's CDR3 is CASSQVAGARYNEQFF. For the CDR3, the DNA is TGCGCCAGCAGCCAAGTGGCAGGGGCGCGTTACAATGAGCAGTTCTTC.

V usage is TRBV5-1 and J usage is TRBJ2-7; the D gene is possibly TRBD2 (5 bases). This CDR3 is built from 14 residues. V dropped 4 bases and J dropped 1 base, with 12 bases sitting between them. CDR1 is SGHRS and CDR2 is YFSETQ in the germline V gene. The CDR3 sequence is CASSHRDVSYEQYF. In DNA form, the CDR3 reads TGCGCCAGCAGCCATCGGGATGTATCCTACGAGCAGTACTTC.